A selection of T cell receptor beta chains follows, all from one sample in a study of T cell responses to AZD1222 COVID-19 vaccine. Some clones are missing from TCRdb's copy, which holds only in-frame ones; the method was immunoSEQ multiplex PCR. This sample has roughly 130,000 clones, with 70% to 90% found just once. The specimen comprised peripheral blood, sampled on day 0 of AZD1222 vaccination. These receptors all come from an adult in good health. Each CDR3 is given with its conserved first and last residue. The order of the fields is clone size, D gene, V gene, J gene, CDR3 DNA, CDR3 protein. The D gene is left open where the match is weak. Clone size appears in some rows only: once, few, many, or a class for an expanded clone.

>few|-|TRBV9|TRBJ1-1
TGTGCCAGCAGCGTAGCTCCGAAGAACACTGAAGCTTTCTTT
CASSVAPKNTEAFF
>-|-|TRBV10-3|TRBJ2-7
TGTGCCATCAGTGTCGACAGCTCCTACGAGCAGTACTTC
CAISVDSSYEQYF
>-|TRBD1|TRBV14|TRBJ2-5
TGTGCCAGCAGCCAAGATAGGGGACAGAGAGGTTACCAAGAGACCCAGTACTTC
CASSQDRGQRGYQETQYF
>-|-|TRBV14|TRBJ1-1
TGTGCCAGCAGCCAAGATCTCCGTAGCACTGAAGCTTTCTTT
CASSQDLRSTEAFF
>-|TRBD1|TRBV5-1|TRBJ2-6
TGCGCCAGCAGCTTCTCGCCAACAGGGGTCTCTGGGGCCAACGTCCTGACTTTC
CASSFSPTGVSGANVLTF
>-|-|TRBV5-5|TRBJ1-5
TGTGCCAGCAGCCCCGGGGGACGCAAGCCCCAGCATTTT
CASSPGGRKPQHF
>once|-|TRBV7-8|TRBJ2-7
TGTGCCAGCAGCCCTTACGCAGCACGGAGGGGCGGCCGAGGCGAGCAGTACTTC
CASSPYAARRGGRGEQYF
>few|-|TRBV19|TRBJ2-5
TGTGCCAGTAGTACCCGGGACTCAATTAGGGGGGAGACCCAGTACTTC
CASSTRDSIRGETQYF
>-|TRBD1|TRBV5-1|TRBJ1-1
TGCGCCAGCAGCTTGACAGGGGTGGGGGGAGCTGAAGCTTTCTTT
CASSLTGVGGAEAFF
>-|TRBD2|TRBV6-2/TRBV6-3|TRBJ2-5
TGTGCCAGCAGCCGCGAGCGGGGTGAGACCCAGTACTTC
CASSRERGETQYF
>once|TRBD1|TRBV19|TRBJ1-1
TGTGCCAGTAGGCGACAGGGGGAGACTGAAGCTTTCTTT
CASRRQGETEAFF
>-|TRBD1|TRBV6-4|TRBJ2-6
TGTGCCAGCAGCCCCGGGACAGGGGGCTCTGGGGCCAACGTCCTGACTTTC
CASSPGTGGSGANVLTF
>-|-|TRBV7-6|TRBJ2-2
TGTGCCAGCAGCCCCAGGTCCGAAACCGACACCGGGGAGCTGTTTTTT
CASSPRSETDTGELFF
>-|TRBD1|TRBV19|TRBJ1-3
TGTGCCAGTAGTAAAGGGACAGGGGCCCCTGGAAACACCATATATTTT
CASSKGTGAPGNTIYF
>-|-|TRBV6-5|TRBJ1-1
TGTGCCAGCACCCCAAGGGTGACAGTGAACACTGAAGCTTTCTTT
CASTPRVTVNTEAFF
>-|-|TRBV10-3|TRBJ1-5
TGTGCCATCAGTGAGTCGGCCCAGCCCCAGCATTTT
CAISESAQPQHF
>-|-|TRBV9|TRBJ1-3
TGTGCCAGCAGCTCAGTTCCCTGGGCGGACACCATATATTTT
CASSSVPWADTIYF
>-|-|TRBV3-1/TRBV3-2|TRBJ1-3
TGTGCCAGCAGCCAAGCATCAGGGACAGGAAACACCATATATTTT
CASSQASGTGNTIYF
>-|-|TRBV12-3/TRBV12-4|TRBJ1-5
TGTGCCAGCAGTTTACTAGGTCAGCCCCAGCATTTT
CASSLLGQPQHF
>once|TRBD1|TRBV30|TRBJ1-2
TGTGCCTGGAGTGTGCCGGGACAGTCTTTCTATGGCTACACCTTC
CAWSVPGQSFYGYTF
>-|-|TRBV30|TRBJ1-3
TGTGCCTGGCTAAGAGGCAGAAGTGGAAACACCATATATTTT
CAWLRGRSGNTIYF
>-|-|TRBV10-3|TRBJ1-2
TGTGCCATCAGGCGGGACACTAACTATGGCTACACCTTC
CAIRRDTNYGYTF
>-|-|TRBV6-5|TRBJ2-5
TGTGCCAGCAGTTACGGCCCAGCCCAAGAGACCCAGTACTTC
CASSYGPAQETQYF
>-|-|TRBV5-6|TRBJ2-3
TGTGCCAGCAGCTTGCCCATGAGCACAGATACGCAGTATTTT
CASSLPMSTDTQYF